This entry concerns a single TCR beta chain. Its antigen is still unknown. Base qualities are missing; no much larger clone stands one base away. In Seattle, one collaborating source enrolled patients while the infection was active and tracked those patients longitudinally over the course of disease. Collaborating institutions collected whole blood in K2EDTA tubes following their own protocols. Collaborator samples were shipped for TCRbeta analysis as frozen whole blood, isolated PBMCs, or DNA extracted from either sample type. V was cut back by 3 bases and J by 1 base, leaving a gap of 15 bases between them. From the cysteine through the phenylalanine, the CDR3 covers 16 amino acids. Only the CDR3 portion is preserved as DNA: 48 bases, with reading frame beginning at the first base. The germline V gene yields KGHDR for CDR1 and SFDVKD for CDR2. This entry belongs to a study of blood T cell repertoires in COVID-19 (dated by TCRdb to between 2020 and 2021). Background for the entire study: Collaborator samples came from the United States, Italy and Spain and covered acute and convalescent phases of COVID-19. The material from the prospective study consisted of cDNA or gDNA derived from T cells, B-cell-depleted T cells, or PBMCs. Where available, HLA class I and class II types were obtained from metadata supplied by the sample provider rather than from assay-based typing. The dataset comprised deeply sampled blood TCRbeta repertoires from subjects exposed to, actively infected with, or recovered from COVID-19. The repertoires were made available in a free public database intended to serve as a resource for research on the immune response to SARS-CoV-2. The samples were drawn from the first 160 participants of the ongoing ImmuneRACE study and from 950 to 1,500 subjects provided by 6 global collaborators. Nearly every sample came with metadata listing a de-identified subject ID, COVID-19 status, age in years and sex. Overall study outcomes, separate from this receptor: How much clinical and demographic metadata was included differed by source and by participant, and the metadata was provided uncurated.

TCRbeta CDR3 regions were amplified from genomic DNA by means of the immunoSEQ Assay, a bias-controlled multiplex PCR. The original methods were these. Within the assay, amplification of reference gene primers was used to estimate how many nucleated cells each sample contained. To quantify the absolute abundance of each unique TCRbeta CDR3 rearrangement, sequence reads were collapsed and filtered. For each sample, productive Simpson clonality was calculated as the square root of Simpson's diversity index across productive rearrangements. The table comes from immuneACCESS by way of TCRdb, which keeps in-frame sequences with V and J called. Part of the clones is missing from these tables; in studies checked, under half for an unresolved V gene and the rest for unknown reasons. D and trimming come from the DNA, and the V and J calls and clone size come from that table. This sample comprises roughly 68,000 clones, under 85% of them detected only once. 14% to 15% of the sample is taken by the ten largest.

The material sequenced was peripheral blood. The sequence came from a man in his 60s with COVID-19, enrolled during active disease. The sequence joins TRBV24-1 to TRBJ2-7, and TRBD2 may be the D gene, going by 5 matching bases. The sequenced DNA: TGTGCCACCAGTGATCACGACCCCCGGGGATCCTACGAGCAGTACTTC. The translation is CATSDHDPRGSYEQYF.